The 7 T cell receptor beta chains listed next were all sequenced from one sample in a study of blood T cell repertoires in COVID-19. Sequenced by immunoSEQ multiplex PCR; TCRdb stores in-frame clones only, minus some. The sample holds just under 65,000 clones; around 73% are singletons and the top ten take around 14%. Sequencing was performed on peripheral blood. The receptors were gathered from a man aged 55 to 70 with COVID-19, enrolled during active disease.

This rearrangement joins TRBV6-2 or TRBV6-3 to TRBJ1-3; D possibly corresponds to TRBD1 (5 bases). Germline CDR1 and CDR2: MNHEY and SVGEGT. CDR3 size: 14 residues. V was shortened by 6 bases and J by 2 bases, with 11 bases between the two germline ends. CDR3 protein: CASSIRVTGNTIYF. The CDR3 DNA reads as TGTGCCAGCAGCATCAGGGTTACTGGAAACACCATATATTTT.

This clone was detected only once. The chain combines TRBV13 with TRBJ1-3; D call uncertain. V lost 9 bases, J lost 1 base, and 10 bases lay in between. The CDR3 covers 13 residues. Germline values: CDR1 PRHDT, CDR2 FYEKMQ (reference sequence). CDR3 sequence reads: CASQRGSGNTIYF. CDR3 nucleotide sequence: TGTGCCAGTCAACGGGGTTCTGGAAACACCATATATTTT.

V usage is TRBV7-9 and J usage is TRBJ2-7; 9 positions agree with TRBD2. In germline, CDR1 is SEHNR, CDR2 FQNEAQ (reference sequence). The CDR3 covers 16 residues. V lost 3 bases to trimming and J lost 5 bases; unmatched junction nucleotides: 11. The CDR3 DNA is TGTGCCAGCAGCTTGTCCCTCGCGGGAGGGAGTGACGAGCAGTACTTC. Protein: CASSLSLAGGSDEQYF.

The rearrangement links TRBV6-6 to TRBJ2-7; D is possibly TRBD1 (5 bases). Trimming cost V 2 bases and J 6 bases, with 14 bases left between them. Germline assignment: CDR1 MNHNY and CDR2 SVGAGI (reference sequence). This CDR3 has 14 amino acids. This CDR3 is CASSYTGQNTEQYF. Written as DNA, the CDR3 is TGTGCCAGCAGTTACACAGGCCAGAACACCGAGCAGTACTTC.

V and J are TRBV28 and TRBJ1-5; D uncertain. Germline CDR1 reads MDHEN; CDR2 reads SYDVKM. This CDR3 region has 13 residues. With 4 bases removed from V and 5 bases from J, the gap between germline ends came to 9 bases. CDR3 sequence reads: CASSSGQHQPQHF. DNA for the CDR3: TGTGCCAGCAGTTCGGGTCAACATCAGCCCCAGCATTTT.

The chain has TRBV9 and TRBJ2-1; TRBD1 might be the D (5 bases). This CDR3 has 12 residues. The germline V gene has CDR1 SGDLS and CDR2 YYNGEE. V lost 4 bases and J lost 10, with 12 bases in between. CDR3 coding DNA: TGTGCCAGCAGCCCATCTCCAGGGGAGCAGTTCTTC. Protein product: CASSPSPGEQFF.

J is TRBJ1-1 and V is TRBV10-1, with a tentative D call TRBD1 (5 bases). CDR1 WNHNN and CDR2 SYGVQD come from the germline V gene (reference sequence). Between the trimmed V and J ends, which lost 8 bases and 0 bases, there was a span of 16 bases. The length of the CDR3 is 15 residues. CDR3 nucleotides: TGCGCCAGCGTTTATAGGGGCACCTTGAACACTGAAGCTTTCTTT. This codes for CASVYRGTLNTEAFF.